This T cell receptor (beta chain) was captured by sequencing in a study of T cell changes during pregnancy in multiple sclerosis. The CDR3 consists of 16 residues. Profiling relied on immunoSEQ multiplex PCR, and the TCRdb table lists in-frame clones only, not all of them. The sample gives fewer than 65,000 clones, roughly 95% of which show up once; around 0.3% is in the top ten. This TCR came from a female donor with multiple sclerosis, enrolled in a pregnancy study. Material: CD4+ T cells from peripheral blood mononuclear cells, obtained in the third trimester of pregnancy. The rearrangement joins TRBV21-1 to TRBJ2-7; the table's D call, TRBD1, has no DNA check behind it. TRBV21-1 is flagged as a pseudogene. The CDR3 here is CASSKGSGGASYEQYF. CDR3 DNA sequence: TGTGCCAGCAGCAAAGGGTCAGGGGGAGCATCCTACGAGCAGTACTTC.